This T cell receptor (beta chain) is from a study of cytomegalovirus exposure and HLA in healthy donors. About the research overall: Researchers previously reported finding fewer than 120 million unique TCR beta sequences from roughly 170 million T cells.

The study ran its PCR with 60 Vbeta and 13 Jbeta primers. Sequencing used immunoSEQ multiplex PCR; TCRdb keeps in-frame clones, though not all of them. The table lists tens of thousands of clones, 65% to 70% of them singletons. Healthy individuals who donated bone marrow served as the donors. A few counts support this clone. Germline assignment: CDR1 SGHRS and CDR2 YFSETQ. This CDR3 comprises 14 residues. Trimming cost V 4 bases and J 4 bases; bases outside gene matches: 5. The chain joins TRBV5-1 to TRBJ2-1; TRBD1 agrees at 7 bases. This receptor was identified in a man in his forties in good health and CMV-seropositive. What was sequenced was PBMCs. CDR3 protein: CASSVTGRYNEQFF. The CDR3 nucleotides read TGCGCCAGCAGCGTGACAGGGCGGTACAATGAGCAGTTCTTC.